The clone carrying this T cell receptor beta chain was seen a few times. This specimen belongs to a study of beta chain features in type 1 diabetes. Investigators reverse transcribed all isolated RNA, so they sequenced expressed TCRB transcripts. Sequencing was performed with immunoSEQ multiplex PCR; in TCRdb, only in-frame clones are kept and a portion is missing. This table has around 300,000 clones, about 8% appearing once. The CDR3 is 15 residues long. Germline assignment: CDR1 MNHEY and CDR2 SMNVEV (reference sequence). V was trimmed by 2 bases and J by 5 bases, leaving 13 bases between them. The TCR comes from a woman younger than 30 in good health. Sequenced: central memory CD4+ T cells from blood. The chain is built from TRBV27 and TRBJ2-1; D is perhaps TRBD1 (5 bases). The CDR3 protein is CASSLIQAKNNEQFF. Here the CDR3 DNA reads TGTGCCAGCAGTTTAATACAGGCCAAGAACAATGAGCAGTTCTTC.